The 5 T cell receptor beta chains below were found in one sample sequenced in a study of cytomegalovirus exposure and HLA in healthy donors. Primers for the PCR totalled 60 Vbeta and 13 Jbeta. Profiling relied on immunoSEQ multiplex PCR, and the TCRdb table lists in-frame clones only, not all of them. The data contain approximately 110,000 clones, over 75% of them seen just once; the ten biggest clones take up around 13%. The specimen sequenced was PBMCs. The receptors derive from a woman in her 40s in good health and CMV-seropositive.

The J gene is TRBJ1-1, the V gene TRBV19; 11 bases agree with TRBD1. The CDR3 is made up of 17 amino acids. In germline, CDR1 is LNHDA, CDR2 SQIVND (reference sequence). The junction had 8 bases not matched to a gene; V was cut back by 5 bases and J by 0 bases. The DNA for the CDR3 is TGTGCCAGTAGTCTAAGGGACAGGGGGATTATGAACACTGAAGCTTTCTTT. Its translation: CASSLRDRGIMNTEAFF.

The chain carries TRBV27 and TRBJ1-1, with D tentatively TRBD1 (6 bases). The germline V and J ends were trimmed by 5 bases and 4 bases, with 11 bases remaining between them. In germline, CDR1 is MNHEY, CDR2 SMNVEV (reference sequence). This CDR3 is 13 amino acids long. In DNA form, the CDR3 reads TGTGCCAGCAGTACAGGGATGGGCACTGAAGCTTTCTTT. As protein: CASSTGMGTEAFF.

The genes are TRBV4-2 and TRBJ1-2; maybe TRBD1 (5 bases). Between the trimmed V and J ends, which lost 4 bases and 8 bases, there was a span of 14 bases. Germline V gene sequence: CDR1 LGHNA, CDR2 YNFKEQ. The CDR3 totals 13 residues. CDR3 in DNA: TGTGCCAGCAGCCTTTCTCAGGGTGGCGGCTACACCTTC. Translation gives CASSLSQGGGYTF.

The sample holds a few counts of this clone. The V gene is TRBV7-9, the J gene TRBJ2-3, with D perhaps TRBD2 (6 bases). CDR1 SEHNR and CDR2 FQNEAQ come from the germline V gene (reference sequence). This CDR3 region has 14 residues. V lost 5 bases to trimming and J lost 5 bases, with 14 bases between them. The CDR3 is CASSLGTGRDTQYF. The DNA for the CDR3 is TGTGCCAGCAGCCTCGGGACCGGGAGAGATACGCAGTATTTT.

This clone came up once. The CDR3 bases are TGTGCCAGCAGTGAAATATACAGCGGCCTCCACTTT. Translation gives CASSEIYSGLHF. The V call is TRBV25-1, the J call TRBJ1-6, with unresolved D. Germline lookup yields CDR1 MGHDK and CDR2 SYGVNS. V was cut by 2 bases and J by 15 bases, with 11 bases left in between. CDR3 length equals 12 residues.